This T cell receptor (beta chain) was sequenced for a study of beta chain features in type 1 diabetes. Study-wide findings and caveats: Shortening of TCRB CDR3s, moderate but significant, appeared in all four CD4+ subsets of Type 1 diabetes patients. There were fewer insertions and more deletions at the VDJ junctions of type 1 diabetes patients.

The germline V gene has CDR1 SGHRS and CDR2 YFSETQ. The CDR3 runs to 15 residues. Trimming removed 4 bases from V and 3 bases from J, with 11 bases in between. All of the isolated RNA was reverse transcribed, so expressed TCRB transcripts were sequenced. Sequencing was performed with immunoSEQ multiplex PCR; in TCRdb, only in-frame clones are kept and a portion is missing. This table holds roughly 150,000 clones, 63% found once. This clone has just a few counts. Its antigen is undetermined. The V gene is TRBV5-1, the J gene TRBJ2-6; D is unclear. Material for sequencing was naive CD4+ T cells from blood. The source of this sequence is a man younger than 40 with type 1 diabetes. CDR3 sequence: CASSALGSGANVLTF. As DNA, the CDR3 is TGCGCCAGCAGCGCCTTAGGCAGTGGGGCCAACGTCCTGACTTTC.